Listed below are T cell receptor beta chains from one sample, sequenced in a study of T cells after yellow fever vaccination. Using its own MiXCR run on the 5' RACE reads, TCRdb lists one record per CDR3 protein. This table has about 340,000 distinct CDR3 sequences, roughly 8.7% appearing once. The sample was PBMCs, taken on the day of the first yellow fever vaccination. These receptors were taken from a young man who received the YFV17D yellow fever vaccine. The CDR3 runs from the conserved cysteine through the conserved F or W. D genes are given only for firm matches. Clone size is shown for a subset of rows, as once, few, many or a class of expanded clone.

clone size: many; V gene: TRBV4-3; D gene: -; J gene: TRBJ1-2; CDR3 protein: CASSQDRVYGYTF; CDR3 DNA: TGTGCCAGCAGTCAGGACAGAGTCTATGGCTACACCTTC
clone size: -; V gene: TRBV6-1; D gene: -; J gene: TRBJ1-5; CDR3 protein: CASSPRVGNQPQHF; CDR3 DNA: TGTGCCAGCAGCCCCAGGGTTGGCAATCAGCCCCAGCATTTT
clone size: few; V gene: TRBV7-9; D gene: -; J gene: TRBJ1-4; CDR3 protein: CASSPSTGWANEKLFF; CDR3 DNA: TGTGCCAGCAGCCCGAGTACGGGCTGGGCTAATGAAAAACTGTTTTTT
clone size: -; V gene: TRBV27; D gene: TRBD1; J gene: TRBJ1-5; CDR3 protein: CASSFSGTGASQPQHF; CDR3 DNA: TGTGCCAGCAGTTTCTCGGGGACAGGGGCGAGTCAGCCCCAGCATTTT
clone size: few; V gene: TRBV24-1; D gene: TRBD1; J gene: TRBJ2-2; CDR3 protein: CATSDQGQGNGELFF; CDR3 DNA: TGTGCCACCAGTGACCAGGGACAGGGTAACGGGGAGCTGTTTTTT
clone size: few; V gene: TRBV18; D gene: -; J gene: TRBJ1-6; CDR3 protein: CASSPEVATRSPLHF; CDR3 DNA: TGTGCCAGCTCACCAGAAGTGGCAACGAGATCACCCCTCCACTTT
clone size: -; V gene: TRBV5-1; D gene: -; J gene: TRBJ1-4; CDR3 protein: CASSFLAGTNEKLFF; CDR3 DNA: TGCGCCAGCAGCTTCTTAGCTGGAACTAATGAAAAACTGTTTTTT
clone size: many; V gene: TRBV5-1; D gene: TRBD2; J gene: TRBJ2-2; CDR3 protein: CASSPETSGGLISTGELFF; CDR3 DNA: TGCGCCAGCAGCCCGGAGACTAGCGGGGGACTAATCAGCACCGGGGAGCTGTTTTTT
clone size: many; V gene: TRBV24-1; D gene: -; J gene: TRBJ2-1; CDR3 protein: CATSDSDSGPHNEQFF; CDR3 DNA: TGTGCCACCAGTGACAGCGACAGCGGCCCCCACAATGAGCAGTTCTTC
clone size: many; V gene: TRBV5-1; D gene: -; J gene: TRBJ2-4; CDR3 protein: CASSNDPGGAGNIQYF; CDR3 DNA: TGCGCCAGCAGCAACGACCCAGGAGGGGCGGGAAACATTCAGTACTTC
clone size: -; V gene: TRBV7-2; D gene: TRBD1; J gene: TRBJ2-2; CDR3 protein: CASSWGGTGATGELFF; CDR3 DNA: TGTGCCAGCAGCTGGGGTGGGACAGGCGCAACCGGGGAGCTGTTTTTT
clone size: -; V gene: TRBV10-3; D gene: TRBD1; J gene: TRBJ2-1; CDR3 protein: CAMGTGQNNEQFF; CDR3 DNA: TGTGCCATGGGGACAGGGCAAAACAATGAGCAGTTCTTC
clone size: -; V gene: TRBV4-1; D gene: -; J gene: TRBJ1-1; CDR3 protein: CASSPSGGVKKNTEAFF; CDR3 DNA: TGCGCCAGCAGCCCCTCGGGGGGGGTTAAAAAGAACACTGAAGCTTTCTTT
clone size: -; V gene: TRBV7-7; D gene: TRBD1; J gene: TRBJ2-7; CDR3 protein: CASSHDRGGEQYF; CDR3 DNA: TGTGCCAGCAGCCACGACAGGGGGGGCGAGCAGTACTTC
clone size: -; V gene: TRBV5-1; D gene: TRBD2; J gene: TRBJ2-5; CDR3 protein: CASSLVLAGGETQYF; CDR3 DNA: TGCGCCAGCAGCTTGGTTCTAGCGGGGGGAGAGACCCAGTACTTC
clone size: many; V gene: TRBV5-1; D gene: TRBD1; J gene: TRBJ2-7; CDR3 protein: CASRRDRGYEQYF; CDR3 DNA: TGCGCCAGCCGTCGGGACAGGGGTTACGAGCAGTACTTC
clone size: many; V gene: TRBV11-2; D gene: TRBD2; J gene: TRBJ2-1; CDR3 protein: CASSPGGGRDNEQFF; CDR3 DNA: TGTGCCAGCAGCCCCGGGGGGGGCAGGGACAATGAGCAGTTCTTC
clone size: -; V gene: TRBV23-1; D gene: -; J gene: TRBJ1-6; CDR3 protein: CASSQSPVGQGNSPLHF; CDR3 DNA: TGCGCCAGCAGTCAATCACCCGTCGGACAAGGGAATTCACCCCTCCACTTT